A selection of T cell receptor beta chains follows, all from one sample in a study of response to subunit inactivated influenza vaccine. TCRdb ran MiXCR on the RT-PCR reads and lists one entry per CDR3 protein. The data contain 450,000 to 550,000 distinct CDR3 sequences, 25% of them singletons. The source material was CD4+ T cells sorted from PBMCs, sampled roughly 5 days after vaccination. Receptor source: a man aged 50-60 years who received an inactivated influenza vaccine. The CDR3 runs from the conserved cysteine through the conserved F or W. Fields, in order: D gene, J gene, V gene, clone size, CDR3 protein, CDR3 DNA. D genes are given only for firm matches. Rows may omit the clone size; those that give it use once, few, many or a size class.

>TRBD1|TRBJ2-7|TRBV11-2|.
CASSWRTGGNEQYF
TGTGCCAGCAGCTGGCGGACAGGGGGAAACGAGCAGTACTTC
>.|TRBJ2-7|TRBV5-1|few
CASSKEGDLPYEQYF
TGCGCCAGCAGTAAAGAAGGGGACCTCCCCTACGAGCAGTACTTC
>.|TRBJ2-2|TRBV7-2|few
CASSLVPAGTGELFF
TGTGCCAGCAGCTTAGTCCCAGCGGGCACCGGGGAGCTGTTTTTT
>.|TRBJ2-1|TRBV4-1|few
CASSQVNAGYNNEQFF
TGCGCCAGCAGCCAAGTTAACGCGGGGTACAACAATGAGCAGTTCTTC
>.|TRBJ2-2|TRBV7-9|few
CASSSMAGNTGELFF
TGTGCCAGCAGCTCTATGGCTGGGAACACCGGGGAGCTGTTTTTT
>.|TRBJ2-7|TRBV3-1|few
CASSQVGGQYF
TGTGCCAGCAGCCAGGTGGGAGGCCAGTACTTC
>.|TRBJ2-7|TRBV3-1|.
CASSQSGSVNYEQYF
TGTGCCAGCAGCCAATCGGGCAGTGTAAACTACGAGCAGTACTTC
>.|TRBJ2-3|TRBV25-1|.
CASSESQGTSTDTQYF
TGTGCCAGCAGTGAATCCCAGGGCACTAGCACAGATACGCAGTATTTT
>TRBD2|TRBJ2-3|TRBV15|.
CATSRRSGGADTQYF
TGTGCCACCAGCAGACGTAGCGGGGGGGCAGATACGCAGTATTTT
>.|TRBJ1-1|TRBV5-1|few
CASSLSAGMNTEAFF
TGCGCCAGCAGCTTGTCGGCGGGTATGAACACTGAAGCTTTCTTT